Below, 16 T cell receptor beta chains from the same sample are listed, as sequenced in a study of T cells after yellow fever vaccination. A single record per CDR3 protein comes from TCRdb applying MiXCR to the 5' RACE reads. The sample contains 320,000 or so distinct CDR3 sequences, roughly 8.4% of which appear only once. This specimen consisted of PBMCs, obtained more than 40 days after the first yellow fever vaccination. These receptors all stem from a man younger than 35 who received the YFV17D yellow fever vaccine.

The chain employs TRBV20-1 and TRBJ1-5; perhaps TRBD1 as D (6 bases). Germline lookup yields CDR1 DFQATT and CDR2 SNEGSKA (reference sequence). The V and J ends lost 7 bases and 4 bases respectively, with 14 bases between them. The CDR3 totals 13 residues. CDR3 bases: TGCAGTGTCTCGGGGGCGACAAATCAGCCCCAGCATTTT. Translation: CSVSGATNQPQHF.

This clonotype was detected only a few times. The chain is built from TRBV9 and TRBJ2-3; tentative D call: TRBD2 (7 bases). CDR1 is SGDLS and CDR2 is YYNGEE in the germline V gene. Trimming took off 4 bases at V and 3 bases at J, with 18 bases between the two ends. CDR3 length: 16 residues. DNA for the CDR3: TGTGCCAGCAGCCTGGACTCGGGGGGCGGAACAGATACGCAGTATTTT. This gives the protein CASSLDSGGGTDTQYF.

This clonotype was counted a few times. This sequence joins TRBV27 and TRBJ2-2; D may be TRBD2 (5 bases). The V and J ends lost 4 bases and 1 base respectively, with 7 bases between them. The CDR3 extends over 14 amino acids. CDR1 is MNHEY, CDR2 SMNVEV, per germline (reference sequence). CDR3 in amino acids: CASSSSRNTGELFF. As DNA, the CDR3 is TGTGCCAGCAGTTCTAGCAGGAACACCGGGGAGCTGTTTTTT.

This clonotype came up a few times. This rearrangement joins TRBV4-2 to TRBJ2-2; 8 bases are a match to TRBD2. V was pared by 8 bases and J by 2 bases, with 13 bases of the junction left unmatched. CDR1 is LGHNA and CDR2 is YNFKEQ in the germline V gene. CDR3 length: 17 residues. The CDR3 coding sequence is TGTGCCAGCTTCCATCCCCGGGGGGGATTAAACACCGGGGAGCTGTTTTTT. This translates into CASFHPRGGLNTGELFF.

V gene TRBV14 combines with J gene TRBJ1-2, with a possible D match to TRBD1 (6 bases). From germline, CDR1 is SGHDN and CDR2 FVKESK. The length of the CDR3 is 15 residues. V was pared by 9 bases and J by 1 base, with 18 bases between. CDR3 sequence: CARGARHLFNYGYTF. The CDR3 nucleotides are TGTGCCAGGGGGGCAAGACACCTCTTTAACTATGGCTACACCTTC.

This clonotype was found a few times. The chain's CDR3 is CASRSRGGLTEAFF. The CDR3 bases are TGTGCCAGCAGGTCACGAGGGGGGCTCACTGAAGCTTTCTTT. The chain carries TRBV6-1 and TRBJ1-1; maybe TRBD1 (6 bases). V was pared by 6 bases and J by 4 bases, with 15 bases between. CDR3 length: 14 residues. Germline CDR1 is MNHNS and CDR2 is SASEGT.

This clonotype was seen at least ten times. V usage is TRBV5-1 and J usage is TRBJ2-1; D call uncertain. Germline lookup yields CDR1 SGHRS and CDR2 YFSETQ. There are 13 residues in the CDR3. V gave up 0 bases and J gave up 5 bases, with 6 bases separating them. CDR3 sequence (DNA): TGCGCCAGCAGCTTGGGGAGTAACAATGAGCAGTTCTTC. Translating gives CASSLGSNNEQFF. Full variable domain (rest looked up from reference TRBV5-1 and TRBJ2-1): KAGVTQTPRYLIKTRGQQVTLSCSPISGHRSVSWYQQTPGQGLQFLFEYFSETQRNKGNFPGRFSGRQFSNSRSEMNVSTLELGDSALYLCASSLGSNNEQFFGPGTRLTVL.

V gene TRBV9 combines with J gene TRBJ2-5, with D possibly being TRBD1 (5 bases). The CDR3 contains 14 residues. Germline V gene sequence: CDR1 SGDLS, CDR2 YYNGEE. With 1 base removed from V and 5 bases from J, the gap between germline ends came to 12 bases. The CDR3 loop is CASSVLGVGETQYF. DNA for the CDR3: TGTGCCAGCAGCGTACTAGGGGTAGGGGAGACCCAGTACTTC.

The CDR3 DNA is TGTGCCAGCGGAGTTGGTTCACCCCTCCACTTT. Translated: CASGVGSPLHF. This chain connects TRBV9 to TRBJ1-6; D unclear. Germline V lookup: CDR1 SGDLS, CDR2 YYNGEE. The V gene lost 7 bases and the J gene lost 9 bases, with 8 bases spanning the gap. The CDR3 totals 11 residues.

This clonotype was recorded at least ten times. This sequence joins TRBV5-8 and TRBJ1-6; tentatively, D is TRBD1 (6 bases). The germline CDR1 and CDR2 sequences are SGHTS and YDEGEE. The germline V and J ends were trimmed by 4 bases and 10 bases, with 36 bases remaining between them. The CDR3 totals 21 residues. The CDR3 spells CASSRTPTADSGVVDISPLHF. CDR3 nucleotide sequence: TGTGCCAGCAGCAGGACCCCGACCGCGGACAGTGGGGTGGTGGATATCTCACCCCTCCACTTT. The full variable domain, in which reference TRBV5-8 and TRBJ1-6 provide the parts outside the CDR3, is EAGVTQSPTHLIKTRGQQATLRCSPISGHTSVYWYQQALGLGLQFLLWYDEGEERNRGNFPPRFSGRQFPNYSSELNVNALELEDSALYLCASSRTPTADSGVVDISPLHFGNGTRLTVT.

The chain has TRBV7-2 and TRBJ1-6; 7 nucleotides match TRBD1. The germline CDR1 and CDR2 sequences are SGHTA and FQGNSA. V lost 6 bases to trimming and J lost 6 bases; unmatched junction nucleotides: 14. The length of the CDR3 is 17 residues. CDR3 in amino acids: CASRRTGAALRNSPLHF. The CDR3 DNA is TGTGCCAGCAGGCGTACAGGGGCCGCACTTCGTAATTCACCCCTCCACTTT.

This clonotype was observed at least ten times. The CDR3: CASSSGQVSYEQYF. DNA of the CDR3: TGCGCCAGCAGCTCCGGACAGGTTTCCTACGAGCAGTACTTC. The chain links TRBV5-1 to TRBJ2-7, with 7 bases lining up with TRBD1. The J segment lost 1 base and the V segment lost 3 bases, leaving 4 bases of the junction unmatched. The CDR3 spans 14 residues. Germline V CDR1 and CDR2: SGHRS, YFSETQ.

The table lists this clonotype with a few counts. V gene TRBV5-5 combines with J gene TRBJ1-5; 10 nucleotides line up with TRBD1. The CDR3 extends over 16 amino acids. The ends lost 4 bases at V and 4 bases at J; junction bases unmatched: 8. Germline assignment: CDR1 SGHKS and CDR2 YYEKEE (reference sequence). CDR3 loop: CASSPEPGQGNQPQHF. The CDR3 coding sequence is TGTGCCAGCAGCCCCGAGCCGGGACAGGGGAATCAGCCCCAGCATTTT. The full variable domain, completed using reference TRBV5-5 and TRBJ1-5, is DAGVTQSPTHLIKTRGQQVTLRCSPISGHKSVSWYQQVLGQGPQFIFQYYEKEERGRGNFPDRFSARQFPNYSSELNVNALLLGDSALYLCASSPEPGQGNQPQHFGDGTRLSIL.

This CDR3 is CASSPVAGGYTGELFF. The CDR3 region has the DNA TGTGCCAGCAGCCCCGTTGCGGGGGGGTACACCGGGGAGCTGTTTTTT. The rearrangement links TRBV7-8 to TRBJ2-2, with TRBD2 matching over 9 bases. Looked up from germline, CDR1 is SGHVS and CDR2 is FQNEAQ. The V segment lost 5 bases and the J segment 3 bases; nucleotides outside the gene matches: 7. The CDR3 is made up of 16 amino acids.

The genes are TRBV15 and TRBJ1-1; D is uncertain. CDR1 is LNHNV, CDR2 YYDKDF, per germline (reference sequence). V lost 5 bases and J lost 0, with 7 bases in between. There are 13 residues in the CDR3. DNA of the CDR3: TGTGCCACCAGCGAACAGATGAACACTGAAGCTTTCTTT. Translated: CATSEQMNTEAFF. Drawing the rest from reference TRBV15 and TRBJ1-1, the complete variable domain is DAMVIQNPRYQVTQFGKPVTLSCSQTLNHNVMYWYQQKSSQAPKLLFHYYDKDFNNEADTPDNFQSRRPNTSFCFLDIRSPGLGDTAMYLCATSEQMNTEAFFGQGTRLTVV.

This rearrangement joins TRBV7-9 to TRBJ1-1, with 10 nucleotides matching TRBD1. From germline, CDR1 is SEHNR and CDR2 FQNEAQ (reference sequence). The CDR3 spans 16 residues. V was clipped by 5 bases and J by 4 bases; unmatched bases: 10. CDR3 residues: CASSPLRGQGGTEAFF. CDR3 DNA sequence: TGTGCCAGCAGCCCGCTGCGTGGACAGGGGGGCACTGAAGCTTTCTTT.